The T cell receptor (beta chain) under discussion was sequenced for a study of T-cell memory formation after mild COVID-19. Study information: There were largely donor-specific TCR clusters. Study-wide points: Chiefly within CM and EM were the contracting CD4+ clones; CD8+ ones were within EMRA. CD4/CD8 balance held among clones contracting day 15 to 85, and later expanders leaned CD4+. A subset of responding clones appeared in pre-infection memory, suggesting cross-reactive memory joined.

As regards this clonotype: Antigen unknown.

MiXCR was run by TCRdb on the 5' RACE reads, yielding one entry per CDR3 protein. The sample gives around 510,000 distinct CDR3 sequences, about 20% of which show up once; around 9.2% is in the top ten. Sample: PBMCs or a T cell subset sorted from them (not recorded which). The clonotype comes from an adult woman who had mild COVID-19 (a few samples of this study predate the infection). Cell type and time point are not known.

CDR3 region: CASSEGSRGFYEQYF. CDR3 in DNA: TGCGCCAGCAGTGAGGGGTCCCGGGGTTTCTACGAGCAGTACTTC. The J gene is TRBJ2-7, the V gene TRBV10-2, with a possible D match to TRBD2 (5 bases). Germline CDR1 reads WSHSY; CDR2 reads SAAADI. The V and J ends lost 2 bases and 3 bases respectively, with 14 bases between them. The CDR3 spans 15 residues.